What follows are 4 T cell receptor beta chains derived from one specimen sequenced in a study of identical twins. In TCRdb, the 5' RACE reads were re-called with MiXCR into one record per CDR3 protein. The table includes roughly 710,000 distinct CDR3 sequences, approximately 6% detected once. Sequenced: naive T cells sorted from blood. The receptor set was obtained from a young man in good health.

This clonotype has more than one count but fewer than ten. The chain has TRBV5-1 and TRBJ2-3, with TRBD1 matching over 9 bases. Trimming cost V 1 base and J 3 bases; bases outside gene matches: 9. The length of the CDR3 is 17 residues. CDR1 and CDR2 (germline): SGHRS, YFSETQ. The CDR3 protein is CASSLYGPGQGTDTQYF. CDR3 nucleotides: TGCGCCAGCAGCTTGTACGGACCGGGACAGGGAACAGATACGCAGTATTTT.

In its sample, this clonotype was seen many times. This chain joins TRBV6-6 and TRBJ2-4; TRBD2 might be the D (6 bases). The V gene lost 7 bases and the J gene lost 6 bases, with 13 bases spanning the gap. In germline, CDR1 is MNHNY, CDR2 SVGAGI (reference sequence). The CDR3 covers 13 residues. The CDR3 DNA is TGTGCCAGCAACGGGGGTTTGGGAAACATTCAGTACTTC. Translating it yields CASNGGLGNIQYF.

The table lists this clonotype with a few counts. The chain recombines TRBV20-1 with TRBJ1-4; D remains unclear. The length of the CDR3 is 14 residues. The V gene's germline CDR1 is DFQATT and CDR2 SNEGSKA (reference sequence). V was trimmed by 2 bases and J by 4 bases, leaving 11 bases between them. The CDR3 DNA sequence: TGCAGTGCTAGATTACGTGCGGATAATGAAAAACTGTTTTTT. Its translation: CSARLRADNEKLFF.

This clonotype was picked up a small number of times. The chain joins TRBV6-1 to TRBJ1-4; D gene ambiguous. Trimming removed 6 bases at V and 0 bases at J, with 8 bases between. This CDR3 contains 14 residues. CDR1 and CDR2 from the germline V gene are MNHNS and SASEGT. CDR3 sequence: CASSLHATNEKLFF. CDR3 nucleotides: TGTGCCAGCAGCCTGCATGCAACTAATGAAAAACTGTTTTTT.